This T cell receptor (beta chain) was recorded in a study of shared clonotypes between healthy human individuals. Repertoires were generated with immunoSEQ multiplex PCR, while TCRdb's copy carries only in-frame clones and drops some. The table has around 720,000 clones, about 80% seen once. Comments on this clone: The antigen is unknown.

Study-level points and caveats: Several donors held about 5% of naive CD4 clonotypes in common.

V was trimmed by 5 bases and J by 2 bases, leaving 13 bases between them. This CDR3 is built from 15 residues. Germline CDR1 SEHNR, CDR2 FQNEAQ (reference sequence). The sequencing sample was made of memory CD4+ T cells sorted from blood. As for subset: CD45RA-negative fraction. The clonotype originates from a woman aged 25-40 years in good health. The V and J genes are TRBV7-9 and TRBJ1-5; possibly TRBD1 for D (6 bases). The DNA for the CDR3 is TGTGCCAGCAGCGGAAGGGCAGGGGGCAATCAGCCCCAGCATTTT. Its protein product is CASSGRAGGNQPQHF.